Described below is a single T cell receptor (beta chain) sequence and its context. Its matching antigen is unknown. Germline-derived CDR1 and CDR2 are SGHRS and YFSETQ. This CDR3 has 15 residues. V was shortened by 5 bases and J by 8 bases, with 22 bases between the two germline ends. This sample is part of a study of identifying expanded T cells in peripheral blood. Study-wide results and limits: Differentially abundant clones: about 1.3 between replicates, 15 to 17 at roughly 2 weeks, 19 to 20 at four. Approximately two-week clone count variance significantly increased as total template count grew.

TCRdb's table, derived via immunoSEQ multiplex PCR, lists solely in-frame clones and lacks some. The data contain about 86,000 clones, around 83% of them singletons. Sequenced: blood. The receptor's source is a person aged 18-69 years in good health. The V gene is TRBV5-1, the J gene TRBJ1-2; D might be TRBD1 (5 bases). Here the CDR3 DNA reads TGCGCCAGCAGTTCTGGGGACCTTCTCTCAGGAGGCTACACCTTC. Residues: CASSSGDLLSGGYTF.